The next 16 T cell receptor beta chains were all read from a single sample in a study of technical replicates of blood from a few donors. The protocol was immunoSEQ multiplex PCR, while the TCRdb copy is restricted to in-frame clones and leaves out a portion. Of roughly 70,000 clones detected, 90% appear once; the ten largest clones hold approximately 4.6%. Sequenced sample: PBMCs. Source of these receptors: a human donor in good health. Some clones in this sample may be carry-over from other donors' samples.

The V gene is TRBV11-2, the J gene TRBJ2-7; 7 positions agree with TRBD1. The CDR3 has 13 residues. From germline, CDR1 is SGHAT and CDR2 FQNNGV. Trimming cost V 5 bases and J 3 bases; bases outside gene matches: 4. Here the CDR3 reads CASSQGQYYEQYF. The DNA of the CDR3 is TGTGCCAGCAGCCAGGGACAGTACTACGAGCAGTACTTC. Using reference TRBV11-2 and TRBJ2-7 for the parts outside the CDR3, the full variable domain is EAGVAQSPRYKIIEKRQSVAFWCNPISGHATLYWYQQILGQGPKLLIQFQNNGVVDDSQLPKDRFSAERLKGVDSTLKIQPAKLEDSAVYLCASSQGQYYEQYFGPGTRLTVT.

The V call is TRBV15, the J call TRBJ2-1, with 8 bases aligning to TRBD2. After removal of 2 bases from V and 8 bases from J, the junction contained 8 bases not matched to a gene. The CDR3 consists of 15 residues. Looked up from germline, CDR1 is LNHNV and CDR2 is YYDKDF (reference sequence). The CDR3 reads CATSRTSGATDEQFF. Here the CDR3 DNA reads TGTGCCACCAGCAGAACTAGCGGAGCTACCGATGAGCAGTTCTTC. Using reference TRBV15 and TRBJ2-1 for the parts outside the CDR3, the full variable domain is DAMVIQNPRYQVTQFGKPVTLSCSQTLNHNVMYWYQQKSSQAPKLLFHYYDKDFNNEADTPDNFQSRRPNTSFCFLDIRSPGLGDTAMYLCATSRTSGATDEQFFGPGTRLTVL.

The chain couples TRBV2 to TRBJ2-1, with 12 nucleotides matching TRBD2. CDR1 is SNHLY and CDR2 is FYNNEI in the germline V gene. The J segment lost 6 bases and the V segment lost 6 bases, leaving 6 bases of the junction unmatched. The CDR3 length is 15 residues. CDR3 nucleotides: TGTGCCAGCAGCCAAACTAGCGGGAGGACCAATGAGCAGTTCTTC. Residues: CASSQTSGRTNEQFF.

The chain joins TRBV7-2 to TRBJ2-5; 7 nucleotides line up with TRBD2. Germline loops: CDR1 SGHTA, CDR2 FQGNSA. The length of the CDR3 is 16 residues. Trimming removed 0 bases from V and 3 bases from J; junction bases left unmatched: 7. CDR3 bases: TGTGCCAGCAGCTTAGCGCTGGGGCTAGCGGAAGAGACCCAGTACTTC. Protein sequence: CASSLALGLAEETQYF.

As DNA, the CDR3 is TGTGCCAGCAGAGGACAGGGACGGGATGAGCAGTTCTTC. Its protein is CASRGQGRDEQFF. The V call is TRBV6-4, the J call TRBJ2-1, with 8 bases lining up with TRBD1. The junction had 6 bases not matched to a gene; V was cut back by 6 bases and J by 8 bases. The CDR3 sequence is 13 residues long. Germline values: CDR1 MRHNA, CDR2 SNTAGT.

The chain has TRBV25-1 and TRBJ1-6; no clear D gene. Germline CDR1 MGHDK, CDR2 SYGVNS. The CDR3 totals 12 residues. V gave up 2 bases and J gave up 7 bases, with 3 bases separating them. This chain's CDR3 is CASSEENSPLHF. The CDR3 region has the DNA TGTGCCAGCAGTGAAGAGAATTCACCCCTCCACTTT.

The chain uses TRBV9 and TRBJ2-3; D may be TRBD1 (5 bases). Germline V gene lookup returns CDR1 SGDLS and CDR2 YYNGEE. This CDR3 has 17 amino acids. The ends were cut back, 0 bases at V and 0 bases at J, with 14 bases in the middle. CDR3 region: CASSVEGGATSTDTQYF. In DNA, the CDR3 is TGTGCCAGCAGCGTAGAGGGTGGGGCAACTAGCACAGATACGCAGTATTTT.

The V gene is TRBV10-3, the J gene TRBJ2-7, with 7 bases lining up with TRBD2. Unmatched junction bases numbered 3, after V lost 10 bases and J lost 0 bases. Germline CDR1 and CDR2: ENHRY and SYGVKD. The length of the CDR3 is 12 residues. CDR3 in amino acids: CATWEGSYEQYF. In DNA, the CDR3 is TGTGCCACGTGGGAGGGCTCCTACGAGCAGTACTTC.

The chain is built from TRBV10-3 and TRBJ1-2, with a possible D match to TRBD1 (6 bases). The germline V and J ends were trimmed by 7 bases and 4 bases, with 13 bases remaining between them. Germline loops: CDR1 ENHRY, CDR2 SYGVKD. CDR3 length equals 13 residues. CDR3 in DNA: TGTGCCATCAACAGGGACCTACTCTATGGCTACACCTTC. As protein: CAINRDLLYGYTF.

CDR3 residues: CASSQGTASYEQYF. CDR3 sequence (DNA): TGCGCCAGCAGTCAAGGGACAGCCTCCTACGAGCAGTACTTC. The rearrangement links TRBV23-1 to TRBJ2-7; 7 nucleotides line up with TRBD1. TRBV23-1 is designated an ORF whose function remains uncertain. CDR3 length equals 14 residues. V shed 2 bases, J shed 0 bases, and the junction held 1 base outside the gene matches.

The rearrangement joins TRBV5-6 to TRBJ2-5; tentative D call: TRBD2 (5 bases). CDR1 and CDR2 (germline): SGHDT, YYEEEE. The CDR3 is 14 amino acids. Trimming left V 0 bases short and J 3 bases short, with 9 bases between. For the CDR3, the DNA is TGTGCCAGCAGCTTGGCCCTGGGAGAAGAGACCCAGTACTTC. Residues: CASSLALGEETQYF. The variable domain in full, with the rest retrieved from reference TRBV5-6 and TRBJ2-5, is DAGVTQSPTHLIKTRGQQVTLRCSPKSGHDTVSWYQQALGQGPQFIFQYYEEEERQRGNFPDRFSGHQFPNYSSELNVNALLLGDSALYLCASSLALGEETQYFGPGTRLLVL.

V and J are TRBV5-1 and TRBJ1-1; D is uncertain. This CDR3 has 13 amino acids. V was pared by 4 bases and J by 1 base, with 8 bases between. Looked up from germline, CDR1 is SGHRS and CDR2 is YFSETQ. The CDR3 nucleotides read TGCGCCAGCAGCGTACAGCCGAACACTGAAGCTTTCTTT. It translates to CASSVQPNTEAFF.

V gene TRBV18 combines with J gene TRBJ1-3, with TRBD1 identical over 7 bases. The CDR3 has 15 amino acids. The V and J ends lost 5 bases and 2 bases, in that order; junction bases with no gene match: 6. Germline CDR1 and CDR2: KGHSH and LQKENI. CDR3 in DNA: TGTGCCAGCTCAGACTCAGGGGGAGCTGGAAACACCATATATTTT. Translated: CASSDSGGAGNTIYF.

The CDR3 loop is CASSLDWALSEQYF. In nucleotides, the CDR3 is TGTGCCAGCAGCTTGGATTGGGCCTTGTCCGAGCAGTACTTC. The V gene is TRBV5-5, the J gene TRBJ2-7; D remains unclear. V was shortened by 0 bases and J by 6 bases, with 13 bases between the two germline ends. Germline CDR1 SGHKS, CDR2 YYEKEE (reference sequence). There are 14 residues in the CDR3.

V gene TRBV6-5 combines with J gene TRBJ1-3; no clear D. Between the trimmed V and J ends, which lost 6 bases and 5 bases, there was a span of 5 bases. In germline, CDR1 is MNHEY, CDR2 SVGAGI. The CDR3 spans 11 residues. The CDR3 region has the DNA TGTGCCAGCAGCCAAAGAAACACCATATATTTT. Its protein product is CASSQRNTIYF.

The rearrangement links TRBV30 to TRBJ2-1, with 10 positions matching TRBD1. The CDR3 runs 14 residues. Unmatched junction bases numbered 5, after V lost 5 bases and J lost 4 bases. CDR1 and CDR2 from the germline V gene are GTSNPN and SVGIG (reference sequence). CDR3 sequence reads: CAWFRDRGYNEQFF. The CDR3 DNA reads as TGTGCCTGGTTCCGGGACAGGGGATACAATGAGCAGTTCTTC. The full variable domain, its missing parts supplied by reference TRBV30 and TRBJ2-1, is SQTIHQWPATLVQPVGSPLSLECTVEGTSNPNLYWYRQAAGRGLQLLFYSVGIGQISSEVPQNLSASRPQDRQFILSSKKLLLSDSGFYLCAWFRDRGYNEQFFGPGTRLTVL.